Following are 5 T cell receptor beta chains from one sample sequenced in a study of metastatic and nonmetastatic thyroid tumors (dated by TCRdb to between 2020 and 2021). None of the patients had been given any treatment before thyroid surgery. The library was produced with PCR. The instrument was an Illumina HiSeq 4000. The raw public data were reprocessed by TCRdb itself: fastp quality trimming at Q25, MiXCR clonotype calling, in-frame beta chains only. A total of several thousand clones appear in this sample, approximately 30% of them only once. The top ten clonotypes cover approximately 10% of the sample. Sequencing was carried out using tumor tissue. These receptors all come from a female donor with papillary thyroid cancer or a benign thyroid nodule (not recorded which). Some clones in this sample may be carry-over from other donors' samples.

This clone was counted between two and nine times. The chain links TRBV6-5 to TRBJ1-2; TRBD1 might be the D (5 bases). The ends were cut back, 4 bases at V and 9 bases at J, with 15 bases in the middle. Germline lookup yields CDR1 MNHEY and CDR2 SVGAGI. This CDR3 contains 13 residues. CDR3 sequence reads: CASSFAGRGCYTF. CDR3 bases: TGTGCCAGCAGTTTCGCGGGACGGGGGTGCTACACCTTC.

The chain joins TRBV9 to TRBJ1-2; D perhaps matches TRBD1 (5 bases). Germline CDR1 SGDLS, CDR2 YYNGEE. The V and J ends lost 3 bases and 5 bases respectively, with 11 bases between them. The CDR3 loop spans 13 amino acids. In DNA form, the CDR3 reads TGTGCCAGCAGCGACAGCGGGGGGTATGGCTACACCTTC. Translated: CASSDSGGYGYTF.

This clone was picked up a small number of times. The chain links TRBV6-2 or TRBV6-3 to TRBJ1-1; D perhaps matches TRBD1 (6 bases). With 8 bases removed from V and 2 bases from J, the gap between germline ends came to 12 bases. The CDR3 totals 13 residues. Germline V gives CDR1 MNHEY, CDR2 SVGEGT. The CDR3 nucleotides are TGTGCCAGCTCCACAGGGCCCAACACTGAAGCTTTCTTT. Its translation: CASSTGPNTEAFF.

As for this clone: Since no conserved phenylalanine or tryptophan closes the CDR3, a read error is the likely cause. The CDR3 sequence: CASSYTSVRHSYNEQFY. CDR3 bases: TGTGCCAGTAGTTATACTAGCGTGAGGCACTCCTACAATGAGCAGTTCTAC. V usage is TRBV19 and J usage is TRBJ2-1; 7 bases align to TRBD2. This CDR3 spans 17 amino acids. Per the germline V gene, CDR1 is LNHDA and CDR2 is SQIVND (reference sequence). The V and J ends lost 5 bases and 0 bases, in that order; junction bases with no gene match: 10.

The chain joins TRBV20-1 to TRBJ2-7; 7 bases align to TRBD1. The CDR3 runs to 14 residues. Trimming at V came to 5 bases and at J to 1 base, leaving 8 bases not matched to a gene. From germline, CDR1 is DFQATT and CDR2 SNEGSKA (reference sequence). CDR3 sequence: CSAGGQTLSYEQYF. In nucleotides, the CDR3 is TGCAGTGCTGGGGGACAGACCTTATCCTACGAGCAGTACTTC.